This is a list of T cell receptor beta chains from one sample in a study of blood T cell repertoires in COVID-19. The data were produced by immunoSEQ multiplex PCR, yet TCRdb's version contains in-frame clones alone and is incomplete. The data hold roughly 200,000 clones, with around 80% observed a single time. What was sequenced was peripheral blood. These receptors came from a human donor in a cohort sampled during active COVID-19. Each CDR3 is given with its conserved first and last residue. D genes are given only for firm matches. Clone size is stated in some rows and not others, as once, few, many or a class when expanded.

CDR3 protein	CDR3 DNA	V gene	J gene	D gene	clone size
CASSLAGGGRTEAFF	TGCGCCAGCAGCTTGGCCGGAGGGGGCAGGACTGAAGCTTTCTTT	TRBV5-1	TRBJ1-1	TRBD1	once
CASSPRQGRDGYTF	TGTGCCAGCAGCCCAAGACAGGGAAGAGATGGCTACACCTTC	TRBV7-2	TRBJ1-2	TRBD1	once
CASSRDSNSPLHF	TGTGCCAGCAGCCGGGACAGCAATTCACCCCTCCACTTT	TRBV7-2	TRBJ1-6	TRBD1	NA
CASSQEQITDTQYF	TGTGCCAGCAGCCAAGAACAGATCACAGATACGCAGTATTTT	TRBV14	TRBJ2-3	NA	NA
CASKLDRGNTEAFF	TGTGCCAGTAAACTGGACAGGGGAAACACTGAAGCTTTCTTT	TRBV19	TRBJ1-1	TRBD1	NA
CASSPGLAGGPLDNEQFF	TGCGCCAGCAGCCCCGGACTAGCGGGAGGCCCGCTCGATAATGAGCAGTTCTTC	TRBV5-1	TRBJ2-1	TRBD2	few
CASSQGRTGSYEQYF	TGTGCCAGCAGCCAAGGGAGAACAGGGTCCTACGAGCAGTACTTC	TRBV3-1/TRBV3-2	TRBJ2-7	NA	NA
CASSVGGRNSPLHF	TGTGCCAGCAGTGTAGGGGGACGGAATTCACCCCTCCACTTT	TRBV28	TRBJ1-6	NA	NA
CASSSKTGTGAEEQYF	TGCGCCAGCAGCTCCAAAACCGGGACAGGGGCGGAGGAGCAGTACTTC	TRBV5-1	TRBJ2-7	TRBD1	NA
CASSLMARAGQGNGYTF	TGTGCCAGCAGCCTAATGGCTCGAGCAGGGCAGGGGAATGGCTACACCTTC	TRBV4-2	TRBJ1-2	NA	NA
CASSLSGTYNSPLHF	TGTGCCAGCAGCTTAAGTGGGACTTATAATTCACCCCTCCACTTT	TRBV7-2	TRBJ1-6	NA	NA
CASSALTSTGELFF	TGTGCCAGCAGTGCCCTGACTAGCACCGGGGAGCTGTTTTTT	TRBV27	TRBJ2-2	NA	NA
CASSSPRVSSYNEQFF	TGTGCCAGCAGCTCCCCCAGGGTGAGCTCCTACAATGAGCAGTTCTTC	TRBV7-9	TRBJ2-1	NA	NA
CASSLAPGGWAYEQYF	TGTGCCAGCAGCTTGGCCCCAGGAGGATGGGCCTACGAGCAGTACTTC	TRBV5-5	TRBJ2-7	NA	once
CASTDPRLAREQYF	TGTGCCAGCACCGACCCCCGACTAGCCCGAGAGCAGTACTTC	TRBV2	TRBJ2-7	TRBD2	once
CASSPSQRLSYNEQFF	TGTGCCAGCAGCCCGTCCCAGCGGCTCTCCTACAATGAGCAGTTCTTC	TRBV3-1/TRBV3-2	TRBJ2-1	NA	NA
CASSLENSVYGYTF	TGTGCCAGCAGTCTGGAGAATTCGGTCTATGGCTACACCTTC	TRBV28	TRBJ1-2	NA	NA
CASSLRAGGEQYF	TGTGCCAGCAGCCTTAGGGCGGGCGGCGAGCAGTACTTC	TRBV5-6	TRBJ2-7	NA	NA
CASSGQQGAYQDEQYF	TGTGCCAGCAGCGGCCAACAGGGGGCCTACCAGGACGAGCAGTACTTC	TRBV11-2	TRBJ2-7	TRBD1	once
CASSYSGGRQEKLFF	TGTGCCAGCAGTTACTCCGGGGGAAGGCAAGAAAAACTGTTTTTT	TRBV6-5	TRBJ1-4	NA	NA